The sequence of this T cell receptor beta chain was determined in a study of technical replicates of blood from a few donors. Repertoires were generated with immunoSEQ multiplex PCR, while TCRdb's copy carries only in-frame clones and drops some. The profile shows roughly 60,000 clones, around 92% of them singletons. CDR1 MGHRA and CDR2 YSYEKL come from the germline V gene. The V gene lost 6 bases and the J gene lost 4 bases, with 13 bases spanning the gap. There are 14 residues in the CDR3. What was sequenced was PBMCs. The J gene is TRBJ2-1, the V gene TRBV4-1; D is uncertain. This TCR derives from a human donor in good health. Some clones in this sample may be carry-over from other donors' samples. Written as DNA, the CDR3 is TGCGCCAGCAGGGGTGGTGGAGATTACAATGAGCAGTTCTTC. The encoded protein is CASRGGGDYNEQFF.